A selection of T cell receptor beta chains follows, all from one sample in a study of cytomegalovirus exposure and HLA in healthy donors. Only in-frame clones appear in the TCRdb table, and some are missing; sequencing was by immunoSEQ multiplex PCR. The table has under 150,000 clones, 78% seen once. Sample: PBMCs. The receptor source for this set is a male donor in good health and CMV-seronegative. The CDR3 runs from the conserved cysteine through the conserved F or W. The order of the fields is D gene, clone size, V gene, J gene, CDR3 DNA, CDR3 protein. A D gene is named only where the DNA matches it firmly. Rows give clone size only sometimes, using once, few, many, or a class for an expanded clone.

D: -; size: once; V: TRBV30; J: TRBJ2-7; DNA: TGTGCCTGGAGTGTTGGAGGGTTTCCCGAGCAGTACTTC; CDR3: CAWSVGGFPEQYF
D: -; size: -; V: TRBV5-4; J: TRBJ1-1; DNA: TGTGCCAGCAGACCCGGCGGGGGCGCAAACACTGAAGCTTTCTTT; CDR3: CASRPGGGANTEAFF
D: -; size: -; V: TRBV7-9; J: TRBJ2-7; DNA: TGTGCCAGCACCACAGGGACGGCGCCTTACGAGCAGTACTTC; CDR3: CASTTGTAPYEQYF
D: TRBD1; size: once; V: TRBV4-3; J: TRBJ1-4; DNA: TGCGCCAGCAGCCAAGAAAGGACAGGGACAACTAATGAAAAACTGTTTTTT; CDR3: CASSQERTGTTNEKLFF
D: -; size: -; V: TRBV27; J: TRBJ1-1; DNA: TGTGCCAGCAGTCTCTGGGGGGGTAGTGACACTGAAGCTTTCTTT; CDR3: CASSLWGGSDTEAFF
D: -; size: -; V: TRBV6-5; J: TRBJ1-1; DNA: TGTGCCAGCAGTTATTACTTTGGTGAGACTGAAGCTTTCTTT; CDR3: CASSYYFGETEAFF
D: TRBD1; size: -; V: TRBV6-1; J: TRBJ1-5; DNA: TGTGCCAGCAGTCCTTCGGGGACAGGGCCCCAGCATTTT; CDR3: CASSPSGTGPQHF
D: TRBD2; size: -; V: TRBV9; J: TRBJ2-1; DNA: TGTGCCAGCAGCCCGATAGCGGGATTGGATGAGCAGTTCTTC; CDR3: CASSPIAGLDEQFF
D: -; size: -; V: TRBV6-5; J: TRBJ2-7; DNA: TGTGCCAGCAGTCCCCCGGGACAACAATACGAGCAGTACTTC; CDR3: CASSPPGQQYEQYF
D: -; size: -; V: TRBV7-3; J: TRBJ1-1; DNA: TGTGCCAGCAGCTGGGGACAGAACACTGAAGCTTTCTTT; CDR3: CASSWGQNTEAFF
D: -; size: -; V: TRBV19; J: TRBJ1-3; DNA: TGTGCCAGTGCGGGAAACACCATATATTTT; CDR3: CASAGNTIYF
D: -; size: -; V: TRBV4-1; J: TRBJ2-7; DNA: TGCGCCAGCAGCCAAGAGGTAGCGCTATCTTCCTACGAGCAGTACTTC; CDR3: CASSQEVALSSYEQYF
D: -; size: -; V: TRBV6-1; J: TRBJ1-5; DNA: TGTGCCAGCAGTGTCAACTTTTGGGAGGGTTATAGCAATCAGCCCCAGCATTTT; CDR3: CASSVNFWEGYSNQPQHF
D: TRBD1; size: -; V: TRBV5-4; J: TRBJ2-7; DNA: TGTGCCAGCAGATGGGACAGGGGGCCCTACGAGCAGTACTTC; CDR3: CASRWDRGPYEQYF
D: TRBD1; size: -; V: TRBV18; J: TRBJ1-2; DNA: TGTGCCAGCTCACGGGACAGTTCTAACTATGGCTACACCTTC; CDR3: CASSRDSSNYGYTF
D: -; size: -; V: TRBV19; J: TRBJ2-3; DNA: TGTGCCAGTAGTATAGGCACGGGGGGCGGTAGCACAGATACGCAGTATTTT; CDR3: CASSIGTGGGSTDTQYF
D: -; size: -; V: TRBV11-3; J: TRBJ2-3; DNA: TGTGCCAGCAGTTACAGCTCAGATACGCAGTATTTT; CDR3: CASSYSSDTQYF
D: -; size: -; V: TRBV5-1; J: TRBJ2-2; DNA: TGCGCCAGCAGCTTGGCAGCGACAGCGAACACCGGGGAGCTGTTTTTT; CDR3: CASSLAATANTGELFF
D: TRBD1; size: -; V: TRBV5-6; J: TRBJ2-1; DNA: TGTGCCACCTCCCTCGGGGACAGCTCTTACAATGAGCAGTTCTTC; CDR3: CATSLGDSSYNEQFF
D: -; size: -; V: TRBV6-6; J: TRBJ1-2; DNA: TGTGCCAGCAGTTACTCCGGGGGGAAGGGGGACTATGGCTACACCTTC; CDR3: CASSYSGGKGDYGYTF
D: -; size: -; V: TRBV7-3; J: TRBJ2-2; DNA: TGTGCCAGCAGCCAGAAGGGGGGGGAGACCGGGGAGCTGTTTTTT; CDR3: CASSQKGGETGELFF